This entry lists 11 T cell receptor beta chains sequenced from one sample in a study of T cell repertoires in cytomegalovirus infection. MiXCR, applied by TCRdb to the reads, yields one record per CDR3 protein. This sample has around 570,000 distinct CDR3 sequences; roughly 43% occur once, and the top ten carry about half. No cognate antigen is known for these TCRs. The sequencing here drew on cultured PBMCs, taken from culture after CMV antigen stimulation. The receptor set was obtained from a human donor in good health (CMV status not recorded). Some clones in this sample may be carry-over from other donors' samples.

The rearrangement uses TRBV20-1 and TRBJ2-3, with no clear D. With 5 bases removed from V and 0 bases from J, the gap between germline ends came to 12 bases. Germline CDR1 is DFQATT and CDR2 is SNEGSKA (reference sequence). The CDR3 is 14 residues long. CDR3 amino acids: CSAQTASSTDTQYF. CDR3 nucleotides: TGCAGTGCTCAGACTGCCTCTAGCACAGATACGCAGTATTTT.

This chain joins TRBV15 and TRBJ2-3, with D tentatively TRBD2 (5 bases). Germline CDR1 is LNHNV and CDR2 is YYDKDF (reference sequence). Trimming removed 4 bases from V and 5 bases from J, with 13 bases in between. The CDR3 has 14 residues. CDR3 loop: CATSTPGMGDTQYF. The CDR3 nucleotides read TGTGCCACCAGCACTCCGGGGATGGGAGATACGCAGTATTTT.

This clonotype was detected a few times. The chain couples TRBV6-2 or TRBV6-3 to TRBJ2-1; no reliable D call. The CDR3 has 13 amino acids. CDR1 and CDR2 (germline): MNHEY, SVGEGT. Trimming cost V 7 bases and J 0 bases, with 7 bases left between them. The CDR3 region is CASIKSSYNEQFF. DNA for the CDR3: TGTGCCAGCATCAAGAGCTCCTACAATGAGCAGTTCTTC.

This clonotype was observed a few times. The chain recombines TRBV6-2 or TRBV6-3 with TRBJ2-1, with 13 bases lining up with TRBD2. The CDR3 is 14 residues long. Germline lookup yields CDR1 MNHEY and CDR2 SVGEGT. V lost 5 bases and J lost 15; bases outside the gene matches: 10. The CDR3, as DNA: TGTGCCAGCAGTCCTCCAGGACTAGCGGGGGTCCCGTTCTTC. It codes for CASSPPGLAGVPFF.

The chain carries TRBV7-2 and TRBJ1-2; 12 bases agree with TRBD1. The length of the CDR3 is 16 residues. V lost 3 bases to trimming and J lost 4 bases; unmatched junction nucleotides: 6. Per the germline V gene, CDR1 is SGHTA and CDR2 is FQGNSA. CDR3 in amino acids: CASSLEGTGGVYGYTF. For the CDR3, the DNA is TGTGCCAGCAGCTTGGAGGGGACAGGGGGCGTCTATGGCTACACCTTC.

The V call is TRBV11-2, the J call TRBJ2-4, with a weak D call TRBD2 (6 bases). In germline, CDR1 is SGHAT, CDR2 FQNNGV. CDR3 size: 14 residues. Trimming removed 3 bases at V and 2 bases at J, with 8 bases between. For the CDR3, the DNA is TGTGCCAGCAGCTTGCGGACTACCAAAAACATTCAGTACTTC. Translation: CASSLRTTKNIQYF.

The chain carries TRBV6-1 and TRBJ2-1; 12 bases are a match to TRBD2. The CDR3 is made up of 14 amino acids. The V gene end was trimmed by 6 bases and the J gene end by 3 bases; junction bases not matched to a gene: 0. Germline CDR1 reads MNHNS; CDR2 reads SASEGT. As DNA, the CDR3 is TGTGCCAGCAGGACTAGCGGGGGCTACAATGAGCAGTTCTTC. Translating it yields CASRTSGGYNEQFF.

The chain is built from TRBV6-5 and TRBJ1-5; D is undetermined. Between the trimmed V and J ends, which lost 4 bases and 5 bases, there was a span of 15 bases. Per germline, CDR1 MNHEY and CDR2 SVGAGI. The CDR3 is made up of 15 amino acids. In DNA, the CDR3 is TGTGCCAGCAGTTCCCGTTCCGGGAATTATCAGCCCCAGCATTTT. Encoded protein: CASSSRSGNYQPQHF.

The J gene is TRBJ2-3, the V gene TRBV15, with D possibly being TRBD1 (6 bases). This CDR3 has 13 amino acids. Germline V lookup: CDR1 LNHNV, CDR2 YYDKDF (reference sequence). V lost 6 bases to trimming and J lost 1 base, with 8 bases between them. CDR3 DNA sequence: TGTGCCACCAGACAGGGCGGCACAGATACGCAGTATTTT. Encoded protein: CATRQGGTDTQYF.

This clonotype was detected a few times. The V gene is TRBV29-1, the J gene TRBJ2-1, with 8 bases lining up with TRBD1. The CDR3 is 17 residues long. V lost 5 bases to trimming and J lost 6 bases; unmatched junction nucleotides: 18. Germline V lookup: CDR1 SQVTM, CDR2 ANQGSEA. The CDR3 bases are TGCAGCGTTTATAAAAACCCTTCGGACAGGGTCGCCAATGAGCAGTTCTTC. Amino acid sequence: CSVYKNPSDRVANEQFF.

In its sample, this clonotype was seen a few times. The J gene is TRBJ2-7, the V gene TRBV6-1; D is possibly TRBD2 (5 bases). CDR1 and CDR2 from the germline V gene are MNHNS and SASEGT. Between the trimmed V and J ends, which lost 5 bases and 3 bases, there was a span of 11 bases. CDR3 length: 13 residues. The DNA for the CDR3 is TGTGCCAGCAGTTACGGACTGTTCTACGAGCAGTACTTC. Translated: CASSYGLFYEQYF.